The 27 T cell receptor beta chains reported below all come from one sample, sequenced in a study of response to subunit inactivated influenza vaccine. Each CDR3 protein is one row after TCRdb ran MiXCR on the RT-PCR reads. The sample records around 850,000 distinct CDR3 sequences, roughly 18% being singletons. Here the sequenced sample was PBMCs from blood, taken 5 days after vaccination. The receptors come from a man over 45 who received an inactivated influenza vaccine.

J is TRBJ2-7 and V is TRBV6-5; tentatively, D is TRBD2 (5 bases). Germline V gene sequence: CDR1 MNHEY, CDR2 SVGAGI. The CDR3 spans 14 residues. The V end was cut by 2 bases, the J end by 1 base, with 9 bases between. The CDR3 DNA reads TGTGCCAGCAGTTACGGGAGACGGTCCTACGAGCAGTACTTC. Amino acid sequence: CASSYGRRSYEQYF.

This rearrangement joins TRBV3-1 to TRBJ1-1, with TRBD1 as a possible D gene (5 bases). The CDR3 spans 15 residues. V was trimmed by 4 bases and J by 0 bases, leaving 12 bases between them. The V gene's germline CDR1 is LGHDT and CDR2 YNNKEL (reference sequence). The CDR3 nucleotides are TGTGCCAGCAGCCCACGGGGGGGAATGAACACTGAAGCTTTCTTT. Protein: CASSPRGGMNTEAFF.

This clonotype was observed many times. The rearrangement links TRBV7-2 to TRBJ1-5; D is ambiguous. The germline V and J ends were trimmed by 2 bases and 0 bases, with 11 bases remaining between them. The CDR3 extends over 16 amino acids. Per germline, CDR1 SGHTA and CDR2 FQGNSA. This CDR3 reads CASSLLVASSNQPQHF. CDR3 DNA sequence: TGTGCCAGCAGCTTACTCGTCGCGTCTAGCAATCAGCCCCAGCATTTT.

The V gene is TRBV20-1, the J gene TRBJ2-7; a possible D gene is TRBD1 (6 bases). With 0 bases removed from V and 3 bases from J, the gap between germline ends came to 12 bases. The CDR3 consists of 14 residues. Germline CDR1 is DFQATT and CDR2 is SNEGSKA (reference sequence). CDR3 DNA: TGCAGTGCTAGAGACCGTAAGGGGGTCTACGAGCAGTACTTC. Residues: CSARDRKGVYEQYF.

In its sample, this clonotype was seen a few times. The chain combines TRBV20-1 with TRBJ2-7; D assignment may be TRBD1 or TRBD2 (5 bases each). Germline values: CDR1 DFQATT, CDR2 SNEGSKA (reference sequence). The V end was cut by 8 bases, the J end by 6 bases, with 11 bases between. The length of the CDR3 is 10 residues. CDR3 in DNA: TGCAGTCAGGGTGAGGGCGAGCAGTACTTC. It specifies CSQGEGEQYF.

This clonotype has just a few counts. The V and J genes are TRBV29-1 and TRBJ2-2; D perhaps matches TRBD1 (6 bases). This CDR3 region has 12 residues. Per germline, CDR1 SQVTM and CDR2 ANQGSEA. CDR3 amino acids: CGFRGNTGELFF. CDR3 bases: TGCGGTTTCAGGGGAAACACCGGGGAGCTGTTTTTT.

This rearrangement joins TRBV28 to TRBJ1-1; D gene uncertain. The V gene's germline CDR1 is MDHEN and CDR2 SYDVKM. The V and J ends lost 10 bases and 0 bases respectively, with 9 bases between them. The CDR3 consists of 12 residues. CDR3 sequence (DNA): TGTGCCACCAAACCCATGAACACTGAAGCTTTCTTT. It is translated as CATKPMNTEAFF. The full variable domain, rest sourced from reference TRBV28 and TRBJ1-1, is DVKVTQSSRYLVKRTGEKVFLECVQDMDHENMFWYRQDPGLGLRLIYFSYDVKMKEKGDIPEGYSVSREKKERFSLILESASTNQTSMYLCATKPMNTEAFFGQGTRLTVV.

This clonotype was detected many times. The rearrangement uses TRBV6-2 or TRBV6-3 and TRBJ1-5; TRBD1 matches at 8 bases. V lost 6 bases to trimming and J lost 5 bases; unmatched junction nucleotides: 3. The CDR3 totals 13 residues. Per germline, CDR1 MNHEY and CDR2 SVGEGT. The DNA for the CDR3 is TGTGCCAGCAGAGAGACAGGGGATCAGCCCCAGCATTTT. This encodes CASRETGDQPQHF.

J is TRBJ2-4 and V is TRBV12-3 or TRBV12-4; D may be TRBD2 (5 bases). This CDR3 comprises 16 residues. Trimming removed 3 bases from V and 5 bases from J, with 17 bases in between. Here the CDR3 DNA reads TGTGCCAGCAGTTTTGGATTAGCGCTACTCCAAAACATTCAGTACTTC. It codes for CASSFGLALLQNIQYF.

In this sample, this clonotype turned up a few times. The CDR3 nucleotides read TGCAGCGTTTCCGCCGGGAGCGGGAATGAAAAACTGTTTTTT. Translation gives CSVSAGSGNEKLFF. This rearrangement joins TRBV29-1 to TRBJ1-4; D call uncertain. V lost 5 bases and J 5 bases, leaving 15 bases between the germline ends. This CDR3 is 14 amino acids long. In germline, CDR1 is SQVTM, CDR2 ANQGSEA.

This clonotype was seen only a few times. The rearrangement links TRBV2 to TRBJ1-3; D is undetermined. The CDR3 extends over 15 amino acids. The V end was cut by 6 bases, the J end by 2 bases, with 14 bases between. CDR1 is SNHLY and CDR2 is FYNNEI in the germline V gene. Here the CDR3 reads CASSHLEGAGNTIYF. The CDR3 DNA reads as TGTGCCAGCAGCCACCTAGAGGGTGCTGGAAACACCATATATTTT.

The chain couples TRBV4-1 to TRBJ2-4; D call uncertain. The ends were cut back, 3 bases at V and 2 bases at J, with 11 bases in the middle. This CDR3 spans 15 amino acids. The germline V gene has CDR1 MGHRA and CDR2 YSYEKL. The CDR3 coding sequence is TGCGCCAGCAGCCATGACTCTGATCCCAAAAACATTCAGTACTTC. Translation: CASSHDSDPKNIQYF.

This clonotype has just a few counts. The chain uses TRBV20-1 and TRBJ2-1; 8 nucleotides line up with TRBD2. The CDR3 sequence is 16 residues long. Germline V gene data show CDR1 as DFQATT and CDR2 as SNEGSKA (reference sequence). V was clipped by 2 bases and J by 5 bases; unmatched bases: 11. The CDR3 loop reads CSARSSSRGVHNEQFF. Written as DNA, the CDR3 is TGCAGTGCTAGATCTTCCTCGCGGGGGGTACACAATGAGCAGTTCTTC.

This clonotype was seen a handful of times. The chain links TRBV20-1 to TRBJ2-6; TRBD1 might be the D (6 bases). Germline CDR1 is DFQATT and CDR2 is SNEGSKA (reference sequence). The CDR3 loop spans 17 amino acids. Trimming removed 3 bases from V and 0 bases from J, with 15 bases in between. The CDR3 here is CSASSGTINSGANVLTF. The CDR3 DNA reads TGCAGTGCTAGTTCCGGGACAATTAACTCTGGGGCCAACGTCCTGACTTTC.

CDR3 nucleotide sequence: TGTGCCAGCAGCGCAGGGAAAGCCTACGAGCAGTACTTC. It specifies CASSAGKAYEQYF. This chain links TRBV7-8 with TRBJ2-7; possibly TRBD1 for D (5 bases). Germline CDR1 reads SGHVS; CDR2 reads FQNEAQ. There are 13 residues in the CDR3. The V end lost 5 bases, the J end lost 2 bases, and 10 bases lay between the germline ends.

The rearrangement joins TRBV7-9 to TRBJ2-1, with 10 bases that match TRBD1. The ends lost 5 bases at V and 8 bases at J; junction bases unmatched: 12. The V gene's germline CDR1 is SEHNR and CDR2 FQNEAQ (reference sequence). The length of the CDR3 is 16 residues. The CDR3 spells CASSPSRDRGQDEQFF. DNA for the CDR3: TGTGCCAGCAGCCCTTCACGGGACAGGGGCCAGGATGAGCAGTTCTTC.

The chain links TRBV6-5 to TRBJ1-2; D might be TRBD1 (6 bases). The CDR3 has 14 residues. V shed 2 bases and J shed 1 base, with 8 bases lying between them. The V gene's germline CDR1 is MNHEY and CDR2 SVGAGI. The CDR3 reads CASSYDRLNYGYTF. The CDR3 region has the DNA TGTGCCAGCAGTTACGACAGGCTTAACTATGGCTACACCTTC.

The rearrangement uses TRBV24-1 and TRBJ2-1, with TRBD2 matching over 8 bases. V shed 1 base, J shed 0 bases, and the junction held 4 bases outside the gene matches. CDR3 size: 17 residues. Looked up from germline, CDR1 is KGHDR and CDR2 is SFDVKD. The CDR3 region has the DNA TGTGCCACCAGTGATTTTAGCGCGGGAGGCTCCTACAATGAGCAGTTCTTC. Translated: CATSDFSAGGSYNEQFF.

This clonotype occurred a few times. The V gene is TRBV7-9, the J gene TRBJ2-7, with 10 nucleotides matching TRBD2. This CDR3 spans 13 amino acids. With V trimmed by 11 bases and J by 4 bases, 8 bases remained unmatched. CDR1 SEHNR and CDR2 FQNEAQ come from the germline V gene (reference sequence). The CDR3: CALAGGASYEQYF. Here the CDR3 DNA reads TGTGCCTTAGCGGGGGGAGCCTCGTACGAGCAGTACTTC.

The chain recombines TRBV5-1 with TRBJ1-1; D possibly corresponds to TRBD1 (5 bases). CDR3 length equals 14 residues. Trimming pared 4 bases from V and 1 base from J, leaving 11 bases between. CDR1 is SGHRS, CDR2 YFSETQ, per germline. The CDR3 region is CASSIGHSNTEAFF. The CDR3, as DNA: TGCGCCAGCAGCATTGGACATTCGAACACTGAAGCTTTCTTT.

This clonotype was counted a few times. The rearrangement uses TRBV12-3 or TRBV12-4 and TRBJ2-7; D uncertain. The CDR3 length is 14 residues. Deletions cut 5 bases from V and 2 bases from J, with 13 bases between. The chain's CDR3 is CASSLVDKTYEQYF. CDR3 nucleotide sequence: TGTGCCAGCAGTCTGGTCGATAAAACCTACGAGCAGTACTTC.

In this sample, this clonotype turned up a few times. The chain has TRBV6-5 and TRBJ2-7; D may correspond to TRBD1 or TRBD2 (5 bases each). Trimming pared 2 bases from V and 4 bases from J, leaving 12 bases between. Germline loops: CDR1 MNHEY, CDR2 SVGAGI. There are 14 residues in the CDR3. The CDR3 spells CASSYKGRIYEQYF. CDR3 DNA: TGTGCCAGCAGTTACAAGGGACGGATTTACGAGCAGTACTTC.

This clonotype was recorded many times. The gene calls are TRBV25-1 and TRBJ2-1; D gene uncertain. The CDR3 is 11 amino acids. Germline V lookup: CDR1 MGHDK, CDR2 SYGVNS. V was trimmed by 3 bases and J by 6 bases, leaving 3 bases between them. The CDR3 nucleotides are TGTGCCAGCAGTGAGGGCAATGAGCAGTTCTTC. This translates into CASSEGNEQFF.

Only a few counts were recorded for this clonotype. The chain has TRBV12-3 or TRBV12-4 and TRBJ2-2; a weak D match, TRBD2 (6 bases). The CDR3 totals 10 residues. V was shortened by 8 bases and J by 16 bases, with 14 bases between the two germline ends. In nucleotides, the CDR3 is TGTGCCAGCGGGGGACTTCCGCAGTTTTTT. Its protein is CASGGLPQFF.

This clonotype was detected many times. V usage is TRBV6-5 and J usage is TRBJ2-7; maybe TRBD2 (6 bases). CDR3 length: 12 residues. CDR1 MNHEY and CDR2 SVGAGI come from the germline V gene. CDR3 residues: CATTRPGGEQYF. CDR3 DNA sequence: TGTGCTACAACTAGACCTGGGGGGGAGCAGTACTTC.

The V and J genes are TRBV5-1 and TRBJ2-5; 7 nucleotides match TRBD1. This CDR3 has 15 amino acids. Germline V lookup: CDR1 SGHRS, CDR2 YFSETQ. The V gene end was trimmed by 5 bases and the J gene end by 5 bases; junction bases not matched to a gene: 12. CDR3 nucleotides: TGCGCCAGCAGTGAAGGCAGAGGGGGCACGGAGACCCAGTACTTC. It is translated as CASSEGRGGTETQYF. The variable domain in full, with the rest retrieved from reference TRBV5-1 and TRBJ2-5, is KAGVTQTPRYLIKTRGQQVTLSCSPISGHRSVSWYQQTPGQGLQFLFEYFSETQRNKGNFPGRFSGRQFSNSRSEMNVSTLELGDSALYLCASSEGRGGTETQYFGPGTRLLVL.

This clonotype turned up a few times. The rearrangement joins TRBV7-2 to TRBJ2-7; a weak D match, TRBD1 (5 bases). V dropped 1 base and J dropped 4 bases, with 11 bases sitting between them. The CDR3 runs 14 residues. Per germline, CDR1 SGHTA and CDR2 FQGNSA. CDR3 in amino acids: CASSLGRVAYEQYF. The CDR3 region has the DNA TGTGCCAGCAGCTTAGGCAGGGTTGCGTACGAGCAGTACTTC.